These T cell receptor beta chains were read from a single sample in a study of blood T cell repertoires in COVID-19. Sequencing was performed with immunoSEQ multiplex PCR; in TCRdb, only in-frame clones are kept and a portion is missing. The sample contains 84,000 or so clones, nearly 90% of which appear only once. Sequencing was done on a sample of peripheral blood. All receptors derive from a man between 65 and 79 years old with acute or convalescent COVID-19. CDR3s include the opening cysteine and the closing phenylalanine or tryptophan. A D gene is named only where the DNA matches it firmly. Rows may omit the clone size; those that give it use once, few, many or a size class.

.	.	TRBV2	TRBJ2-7	TGTGCCAGCAATACAGGGATTGGCGACGAGCAGTACTTC	CASNTGIGDEQYF
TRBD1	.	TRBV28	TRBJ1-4	TGTGCCAGCAGTACACAGGGGGCGGTCGAAAAACTGTTTTTT	CASSTQGAVEKLFF
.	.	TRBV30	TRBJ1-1	TGTGCCTGGAGTGTGGGAGCGTACACTGAAGCTTTCTTT	CAWSVGAYTEAFF
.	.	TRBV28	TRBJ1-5	TGTGCCAGCAGTTTAAAAGCCGGGGGTTATCAGCCCCAGCATTTT	CASSLKAGGYQPQHF
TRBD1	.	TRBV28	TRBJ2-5	TGTGCCAGCAGTTCCGACAGGGCCCAGGGGGAGACCCAGTACTTC	CASSSDRAQGETQYF
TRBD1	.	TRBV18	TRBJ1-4	TGTGCCAGCTCACCAAGATCGGTACAGGGGTCGGAAAAACTGTTTTTT	CASSPRSVQGSEKLFF
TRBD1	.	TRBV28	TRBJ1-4	TGTGCCAGCAGTGAGACAGGGCAGGCTAATGAAAAACTGTTTTTT	CASSETGQANEKLFF
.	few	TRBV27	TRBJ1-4	TGTGCCAGCAGTGCGACAGGTACAATGCCTAATGAAAAACTGTTTTTT	CASSATGTMPNEKLFF
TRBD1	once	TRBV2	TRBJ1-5	TGTGCCAGCAGCGATTCACAGGGGACGCAGCCCCAGCATTTT	CASSDSQGTQPQHF
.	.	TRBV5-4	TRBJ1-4	TGTGCCAGCAGTTTGGCCGGTACAGGAGGGCCTGAAAAACTGTTTTTT	CASSLAGTGGPEKLFF
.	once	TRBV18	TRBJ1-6	TGTGCCAGCTCACCATCCACAGGGACCAATTCACCCCTCCACTTT	CASSPSTGTNSPLHF
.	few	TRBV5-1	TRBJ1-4	TGCGCCAGCAGTGCTCAGGGGCCGGAAAATGAAAAACTGTTTTTT	CASSAQGPENEKLFF
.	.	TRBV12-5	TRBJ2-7	TGTGCTAGTGGTCCACACACGATTCTCCACGAGCAGTACTTC	CASGPHTILHEQYF
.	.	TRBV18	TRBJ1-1	TGTGCCAGCTCACCTTCGTCGGGGAACACTGAAGCTTTCTTT	CASSPSSGNTEAFF
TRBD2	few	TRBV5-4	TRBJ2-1	TGTGCCAGCAGCTCCTGGACTAGCGGCTACAATGAGCAGTTCTTC	CASSSWTSGYNEQFF
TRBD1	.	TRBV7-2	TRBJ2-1	TGTGCCAGCAGCCGGGGACAGGGCACCTACAATGAGCAGTTCTTC	CASSRGQGTYNEQFF